The rows below give T cell receptor beta chains drawn from one sample of a study of blood T cell repertoires in COVID-19. Using immunoSEQ multiplex PCR, the repertoire was profiled, and TCRdb retains in-frame clones only, with some absent. The top ten hold less than 6% of the sample, which has about 320,000 clones, roughly nine tenths seen once. The sequenced sample was PBMCs or T cells enriched from blood (not recorded which). The origin of the receptors is a woman aged 30 to 39 who had recovered from COVID-19. CDR3s include the opening cysteine and the closing phenylalanine or tryptophan. The order of the fields is J gene, V gene, D gene, clone size, CDR3 DNA, CDR3 protein. The D gene is left open where the match is weak. The size field is filled for only some rows; it gives once, few, many or a size class.

TRBJ1-1 TRBV19 NA NA TGTGCCAGTACCTTCGGGGGGGGCCTGAGGGTATTAGAAGCTTTCTTT CASTFGGGLRVLEAFF
TRBJ1-1 TRBV9 TRBD1 NA TGTGCCAGCAGCTTTAACCCCGGGACAGGGGAGAACACTGAAGCTTTCTTT CASSFNPGTGENTEAFF
TRBJ2-7 TRBV7-9 TRBD2 NA TGTGCCAGCAGCTTAGGGACTAGCGGGGGCGTCTCCTACGAGCAGTACTTC CASSLGTSGGVSYEQYF
TRBJ1-2 TRBV6-5 TRBD1 NA TGTGCCAGCAGTCGACAGGGGTTTTCCTATGGCTACACCTTC CASSRQGFSYGYTF
TRBJ1-5 TRBV19 NA NA TGTGCCAGTAGTATACCGGGAATGCCCAATCAGCCCCAGCATTTT CASSIPGMPNQPQHF
TRBJ1-4 TRBV3-1/TRBV3-2 TRBD1 NA TGTGCCAGCAGCCATTCAGCAGGGGGAAATGAAAAACTGTTTTTT CASSHSAGGNEKLFF
TRBJ1-1 TRBV28 NA NA TGTGCCAGCAGTTTACGGGCAGGGGTCTCGAACACTGAAGCTTTCTTT CASSLRAGVSNTEAFF
TRBJ1-1 TRBV28 NA NA TGTGCCGCAACTGTAGGGGCTTGGACTGAAGCTTTCTTT CAATVGAWTEAFF
TRBJ2-2 TRBV5-1 TRBD1 NA TGCGCCAGCAAATTAGTCACCGGGACAGGGTTCGCCGGGGAGCTGTTTTTT CASKLVTGTGFAGELFF
TRBJ1-1 TRBV3-1/TRBV3-2 TRBD1 NA TGTGCCAGCAGCCTTACAGGGGATGCAACTGAAGCTTTCTTT CASSLTGDATEAFF
TRBJ2-7 TRBV3-1/TRBV3-2 NA once TGTGCCAGCAGCCAAGGGGCAGCCTACGAGCAGTACTTC CASSQGAAYEQYF
TRBJ1-2 TRBV5-4 NA NA TGTGCCAGCAGCTTGGGAGGGTCAGCTAACTATGGCTACACCTTC CASSLGGSANYGYTF
TRBJ2-5 TRBV7-2 NA NA TGTGCCAGCAGCTCAGGGGTTGCCGGACCGGGGACCCAGTACTTC CASSSGVAGPGTQYF
TRBJ2-7 TRBV9 NA once TGTGCCAGCAGCTACGACAGGAACTCCTACGAGCAGTACTTC CASSYDRNSYEQYF
TRBJ1-5 TRBV15 NA NA TGTGCCACCAGCATAACAGACAGGCCCCTGGGTCAGCCCCAGCATTTT CATSITDRPLGQPQHF
TRBJ1-4 TRBV5-1 TRBD1 NA TGCGCCAGCAGCCTAGGGGACAGGGGAATATTTGCAACTAATGAAAAACTGTTTTTT CASSLGDRGIFATNEKLFF
TRBJ1-2 TRBV18 NA few TGTGCCAGCTCCCCGACAGGAGAGTATGGCTACACCTTC CASSPTGEYGYTF
TRBJ1-1 TRBV30 NA NA TGTGCCTGGAGTGCACAGGGTGGGGTGAACACTGAAGCTTTCTTT CAWSAQGGVNTEAFF
TRBJ2-2 TRBV27 NA NA TGTGCCAGCAGTTTACCGACCGGGGAGCTGTTTTTT CASSLPTGELFF
TRBJ2-3 TRBV10-1 TRBD2 NA TGCGCCAGCAGTTGGTCGGGGGGGCCCACAGATACGCAGTATTTT CASSWSGGPTDTQYF
TRBJ1-4 TRBV10-2 NA NA TGCGCCAGCAGGCAGGGGAGTGAAAAACTGTTTTTT CASRQGSEKLFF
TRBJ1-2 TRBV7-2 NA NA TGTGCCAGCAGCTCGACAGGTCTGAACTATGGCTACACCTTC CASSSTGLNYGYTF
TRBJ2-3 TRBV30 NA NA TGTGCCTGGACTCTAAATGGAGATACGCAGTATTTT CAWTLNGDTQYF
TRBJ2-2 TRBV9 TRBD1 NA TGTGCCAGCAGCGTAGTGGGGACAGGGGCGAACACCGGGGAGCTGTTTTTT CASSVVGTGANTGELFF
TRBJ1-2 TRBV19 NA NA TGTGCCAGTAGTATAGACCGGACAGTGTATGGCTACACCTTC CASSIDRTVYGYTF
TRBJ1-2 TRBV15 TRBD1 NA TGTGCCACCAGCAGCCCCGGGACAGGGGAGCGGGGCTACACCTTC CATSSPGTGERGYTF
TRBJ1-1 TRBV5-1 NA NA TGCGCCAGCAGCTTCCGATTGCAGGGGTCGACCATGAACACTGAAGCTTTCTTT CASSFRLQGSTMNTEAFF
TRBJ2-7 TRBV6-1 NA NA TGTGCCAGCAGTGAGGTTAGGGGGGGTCTCTACGAGCAGTACTTC CASSEVRGGLYEQYF
TRBJ1-4 TRBV14 NA NA TGTGCCAGCAGCCAAGACAAAATCCGGGATGGAATTAATGAAAAACTGTTTTTT CASSQDKIRDGINEKLFF
TRBJ1-2 TRBV7-2 NA NA TGTGCCAGCAGCCCGACAGTTAACTATGGCTACACCTTC CASSPTVNYGYTF
TRBJ2-3 TRBV18 TRBD2 NA TGTGCCAGCTCGCCCCTAGCGGGGGCCGGTAACACAGATACGCAGTATTTT CASSPLAGAGNTDTQYF
TRBJ1-6 TRBV6-4 TRBD1 NA TGTGCCAGCATCGTTAGCAGGGGGTTATCCTATAATTCACCCCTCCACTTT CASIVSRGLSYNSPLHF
TRBJ2-4 TRBV10-3 TRBD2 NA TGTGCCATCAGGAGACTAGCGGTAGCCAAAAACATTCAGTACTTC CAIRRLAVAKNIQYF
TRBJ2-2 TRBV7-3 TRBD2 NA TGTGCCAGCAGCCCCACACTAGCGCCGGGCGGGGAGCTGTTTTTT CASSPTLAPGGELFF
TRBJ1-1 TRBV27 NA NA TGTGCCAGCAGTTCGCTGCTAGGGGGGAACACTGAAGCTTTCTTT CASSSLLGGNTEAFF
TRBJ1-2 TRBV9 NA NA TGTGCCAGCAGCGCTGCCGGCACAGGTCCCTATGGCTACACCTTC CASSAAGTGPYGYTF
TRBJ1-2 TRBV4-3 NA NA TGCGCCAGCAGCCAAGATCCGGGGGGCGACTATGGCTACACCTTC CASSQDPGGDYGYTF
TRBJ2-6 TRBV27 TRBD1 NA TGTGCCAGCAGGGAAGGACAGGGGTCTGGGGCCAACGTCCTGACTTTC CASREGQGSGANVLTF
TRBJ2-3 TRBV5-1 TRBD2 few TGCGCCAGCAGCTCGGGACTAGCGGCTAGCACAGATACGCAGTATTTT CASSSGLAASTDTQYF
TRBJ1-5 TRBV4-1 NA NA TGCGCCAGCAGCTCACAAACGGGAGTTCAGTACAATCAGCCCCAGCATTTT CASSSQTGVQYNQPQHF
TRBJ1-1 TRBV9 TRBD1 NA TGTGCCAGCAGCACCAGACAGGGAAACACTGAAGCTTTCTTT CASSTRQGNTEAFF
TRBJ1-1 TRBV9 NA NA TGTGCCAGCAGCGTAGACGTTACAGATGTGGCTGAAGCTTTCTTT CASSVDVTDVAEAFF
TRBJ1-1 TRBV18 TRBD1 once TGTGCCAGCTCACCCAACCCCCCCGGGACAGGGTTACCTGAAGCTTTCTTT CASSPNPPGTGLPEAFF
TRBJ1-5 TRBV6-1 NA NA TGTGCCAGCAGTGAAGCCCGAGGCAACTATCAGCCCCAGCATTTT CASSEARGNYQPQHF
TRBJ2-3 TRBV12-3/TRBV12-4 NA NA TGTGCCAGCAGTTTATTTGGGCCAGATACGCAGTATTTT CASSLFGPDTQYF
TRBJ2-5 TRBV3-1/TRBV3-2 NA NA TGTGCCAGCAGCCCCCAAACTCAACCCAAAGAGACCCAGTACTTC CASSPQTQPKETQYF
TRBJ1-5 TRBV25-1 NA NA TGTGCCAGCAGTGATGACAGGAATAGCAATCAGCCCCAGCATTTT CASSDDRNSNQPQHF
TRBJ1-3 TRBV9 TRBD1 NA TGTGCCAGCAGCGTAATCCCAGGGGGGCCTGGAAACACCATATATTTT CASSVIPGGPGNTIYF
TRBJ2-7 TRBV11-2 NA NA TGTGCCAGCAGCTTAGTGGGCACCTACGAGCAGTACTTC CASSLVGTYEQYF
TRBJ1-3 TRBV13 TRBD1 few TGTGCCAGCAGCACCCTCGGGACAGGAGGCCAAAGAAACACCATATATTTT CASSTLGTGGQRNTIYF
TRBJ1-6 TRBV30 NA NA TGTGCCTGGAGTGCGGTGGGGGCTAATTCACCCCTCCACTTT CAWSAVGANSPLHF
TRBJ2-2 TRBV7-2 TRBD2 NA TGTGCCAGCAGCTTTCGGGGACTAGCGAACACCGGGGAGCTGTTTTTT CASSFRGLANTGELFF
TRBJ2-2 TRBV9 TRBD1 NA TGTGCCAGCAGCTCGAGTCTGGGACAGGCGAACACCGGGGAGCTGTTTTTT CASSSSLGQANTGELFF
TRBJ1-6 TRBV4-3 NA NA TGCGCCAGCAGCCAAGATATGGCAAACGATAATTCACCCCTCCACTTT CASSQDMANDNSPLHF
TRBJ1-3 TRBV19 NA NA TGTGCCAGTAGTATTTCCCCGGGAAACACCATATATTTT CASSISPGNTIYF